Sequencing of this TCR beta chain was carried out in a study of CD8+CD57+ T cells in acquired aplastic anemia. It was genomic DNA that served as the template for profiling TCR beta VDJ and CDR3. TCRdb reprocessed the reads via MiXCR and lists one record per CDR3 protein. This sample has about 420,000 distinct CDR3 sequences; about two thirds occur once, and the top ten carry under 5%. CDR3 length: 17 residues. V lost 7 bases and J lost 0, with 18 bases in between. Germline values: CDR1 SGHTA, CDR2 FQGNSA. The sample consisted of sorted CD4+, CD8+, or CD8+CD57+ T cells (not recorded which) from PBMCs. The receptor comes from a human donor in good health, serving as a control. The V gene is TRBV7-2, the J gene TRBJ2-2, with D tentatively TRBD1 (6 bases). The CDR3: CASTISHRATNTGELFF. The CDR3 coding sequence is TGTGCCAGCACCATCTCGCACAGGGCTACGAACACCGGGGAGCTGTTTTTT.